The 20 T cell receptor beta chains presented below share a single source sample, sequenced in a study of blood T cell repertoires in COVID-19. Profiled with immunoSEQ multiplex PCR; TCRdb holds only in-frame clones, not every one. The repertoire holds tens of thousands of clones, with roughly 84% as singletons. The source material was peripheral blood. The receptors originated from a man aged 50-60 years with acute or convalescent COVID-19.

This chain joins TRBV4-1 and TRBJ2-3, with TRBD2 matching over 14 bases. The CDR3 runs to 17 residues. V gave up 2 bases and J gave up 2 bases; unmatched junction bases: 3. Germline V gene data show CDR1 as MGHRA and CDR2 as YSYEKL. The CDR3 DNA is TGCGCCAGCAGCCAATCGGGACTAGCGGGGGTCACAGATACGCAGTATTTT. Protein sequence: CASSQSGLAGVTDTQYF.

The chain uses TRBV5-4 and TRBJ1-3; a possible D gene is TRBD1 (6 bases). Germline CDR1 reads SGHNT; CDR2 reads YYREEE (reference sequence). The CDR3 has 16 residues. The V and J ends lost 2 bases and 2 bases respectively, with 14 bases between them. The CDR3 DNA follows: TGTGCCAGCAGCTTACAAACCGGGACAACTGGAAACACCATATATTTT. Protein sequence: CASSLQTGTTGNTIYF.

The chain employs TRBV5-1 and TRBJ1-2; 7 bases align to TRBD1. The V gene's germline CDR1 is SGHRS and CDR2 YFSETQ. CDR3 length equals 15 residues. V lost 1 base, J lost 2 bases, and 5 bases stayed unmatched. The DNA of the CDR3 is TGCGCCAGCAGCTTGCCTAGGGGGCGCAACTATGGCTACACCTTC. Translating it yields CASSLPRGRNYGYTF.

V and J are TRBV2 and TRBJ2-1, with D perhaps matching TRBD1 (5 bases). The germline V and J ends were trimmed by 6 bases and 2 bases, with 17 bases remaining between them. The CDR3 covers 16 residues. CDR1 and CDR2 (germline): SNHLY, FYNNEI. CDR3 region: CASRPDSASAYNEQFF. CDR3 DNA: TGTGCCAGCAGACCTGACAGTGCAAGCGCCTACAATGAGCAGTTCTTC.

This clone was found a few times. V usage is TRBV6-5 and J usage is TRBJ1-6, with 10 positions matching TRBD1. With V trimmed by 5 bases and J by 12 bases, 4 bases remained unmatched. This CDR3 spans 13 amino acids. Germline CDR1 reads MNHEY; CDR2 reads SVGAGI. This CDR3 reads CASSRTGGEPLHF. The CDR3 DNA sequence: TGTGCCAGCAGTCGGACAGGGGGTGAACCCCTCCACTTT.

The J gene is TRBJ1-5, the V gene TRBV6-1; D call uncertain. CDR1 and CDR2 from the germline V gene are MNHNS and SASEGT. CDR3 length: 17 residues. V was trimmed by 3 bases and J by 3 bases, leaving 18 bases between them. This CDR3 reads CASSEVRGVFANQPQHF. The DNA of the CDR3 is TGTGCCAGCAGTGAGGTTCGGGGAGTCTTCGCCAATCAGCCCCAGCATTTT.

The chain carries TRBV5-1 and TRBJ1-2, with 7 bases lining up with TRBD1. J lost 3 bases, V lost 4 bases, and 3 bases had no gene match. The CDR3 has 13 amino acids. Germline V gives CDR1 SGHRS, CDR2 YFSETQ. The CDR3 DNA is TGCGCCAGCAGCATAACAGGGGACTATGGCTACACCTTC. Its protein is CASSITGDYGYTF.

The genes are TRBV28 and TRBJ2-7; 13 nucleotides agree with TRBD2. The CDR3 has 17 residues. Germline CDR1 reads MDHEN; CDR2 reads SYDVKM. V lost 5 bases, J lost 3 bases, and 10 bases stayed unmatched. The CDR3 region is CASSTLWTSGRGYEQYF. The DNA for the CDR3 is TGTGCCAGCAGTACCCTATGGACTAGCGGGAGAGGCTACGAGCAGTACTTC. Complete variable domain (other parts from reference TRBV28 and TRBJ2-7): DVKVTQSSRYLVKRTGEKVFLECVQDMDHENMFWYRQDPGLGLRLIYFSYDVKMKEKGDIPEGYSVSREKKERFSLILESASTNQTSMYLCASSTLWTSGRGYEQYFGPGTRLTVT.

The chain joins TRBV9 to TRBJ2-1; no reliable D call. V gave up 2 bases and J gave up 7 bases, with 10 bases separating them. The CDR3 covers 13 residues. Germline V gene lookup returns CDR1 SGDLS and CDR2 YYNGEE. CDR3 protein: CASSVRDKNEQFF. The CDR3 bases are TGTGCCAGCAGCGTTCGAGATAAGAATGAGCAGTTCTTC.

V is TRBV27 and J is TRBJ2-5; a possible D gene is TRBD2 (6 bases). This CDR3 comprises 13 residues. Germline V gene data show CDR1 as MNHEY and CDR2 as SMNVEV (reference sequence). V lost 6 bases to trimming and J lost 3 bases, with 11 bases between them. DNA of the CDR3: TGTGCCAGCAGGGGGAGGTTTGAAGAGACCCAGTACTTC. It codes for CASRGRFEETQYF.

The V call is TRBV6-5, the J call TRBJ1-2, with D possibly TRBD1 on 5 matching bases. Germline-derived CDR1 and CDR2 are MNHEY and SVGAGI. The V end was cut by 2 bases, the J end by 7 bases, with 5 bases between. The CDR3 covers 11 residues. The chain's CDR3 is CASSYQGGYTF. The CDR3 DNA reads TGTGCCAGCAGTTACCAGGGTGGCTACACCTTC.

CDR3 nucleotides: TGTGCCAGCAGCCAAGATCGACTAGCTTCAGATACGCAGTATTTT. Its protein is CASSQDRLASDTQYF. The chain combines TRBV4-2 with TRBJ2-3, with 7 positions matching TRBD2. In germline, CDR1 is LGHNA, CDR2 YNFKEQ. V trimming: 0 bases; J trimming: 4 bases; junction bases outside the gene matches: 4. The CDR3 is 15 amino acids.

The V gene is TRBV3-1 (or the pseudogene TRBV3-2), the J gene TRBJ2-1, with 12 positions matching TRBD2. Losses at the gene ends were 6 bases for V and 9 bases for J; bases not matched to a gene: 9. The CDR3 runs 15 residues. Per germline, CDR1 LGHDT and CDR2 YNNKEL (reference sequence). The CDR3 is CASRTGLAGNLEQFF. For the CDR3, the DNA is TGTGCCAGCAGAACGGGACTAGCGGGCAACCTTGAGCAGTTCTTC.

This sequence joins TRBV12-3 or TRBV12-4 and TRBJ2-7; a possible D gene is TRBD1 (5 bases). Deletions cut 5 bases from V and 5 bases from J, with 13 bases between. The CDR3 extends over 13 amino acids. CDR3 sequence: CASSGADSNEQYF. The CDR3 region has the DNA TGTGCCAGCAGTGGGGCGGATTCTAACGAGCAGTACTTC.

The V gene is TRBV2, the J gene TRBJ2-7; maybe TRBD2 (5 bases). CDR3 length: 12 amino acids. Trimming left V 5 bases short and J 7 bases short, with 12 bases between. CDR1 is SNHLY and CDR2 is FYNNEI in the germline V gene. CDR3 nucleotide sequence: TGTGCCAGCAGTCATGGACTGAGAGAGCAGTACTTC. It is translated as CASSHGLREQYF.

CDR3 sequence reads: CASKPGQANTEAFF. The CDR3 DNA follows: TGTGCCAGCAAACCGGGACAGGCTAACACTGAAGCTTTCTTT. This sequence joins TRBV5-5 and TRBJ1-1; the match to TRBD1 covers 8 bases. In germline, CDR1 is SGHKS, CDR2 YYEKEE (reference sequence). CDR3 length: 14 residues. With V trimmed by 6 bases and J by 2 bases, 6 bases remained unmatched.

The chain is built from TRBV2 and TRBJ1-5; D gene uncertain. Germline values: CDR1 SNHLY, CDR2 FYNNEI. This CDR3 contains 15 residues. Trimming took 4 bases from V and 2 from J, leaving 12 bases between them. The CDR3 coding sequence is TGTGCCAGCAGTGTTTACCCGGGAGGCAATCAGCCCCAGCATTTT. This sequence encodes CASSVYPGGNQPQHF.

The chain uses TRBV28 and TRBJ1-5; possibly TRBD1 for D (6 bases). Germline assignment: CDR1 MDHEN and CDR2 SYDVKM. V was shortened by 5 bases and J by 0 bases, with 11 bases between the two germline ends. The CDR3 is 15 residues long. Here the CDR3 reads CASSQGPYSNQPQHF. The CDR3 nucleotides read TGTGCCAGCAGTCAGGGGCCATATAGCAATCAGCCCCAGCATTTT.

The gene calls are TRBV28 and TRBJ2-3, with D tentatively TRBD2 (6 bases). The germline V and J ends were trimmed by 5 bases and 4 bases, with 19 bases remaining between them. The CDR3 has 16 amino acids. Per germline, CDR1 MDHEN and CDR2 SYDVKM. CDR3 bases: TGTGCCAGCAGTCTAGCGACACAGGCCGGCGCAGATACGCAGTATTTT. Translated, it gives CASSLATQAGADTQYF.

The sample holds a few counts of this clone. This CDR3 is CASSLEPGGGGYTF. CDR3 coding DNA: TGTGCCAGCAGCTTAGAGCCCGGGGGAGGTGGCTACACCTTC. This chain links TRBV11-2 with TRBJ1-2, with D perhaps matching TRBD1 (5 bases). Germline V gene sequence: CDR1 SGHAT, CDR2 FQNNGV. V gave up 0 bases and J gave up 7 bases, with 12 bases separating them. This CDR3 comprises 14 residues.